Given below is one TCR beta chain in context. The antigen is unknown. These data come from a study of glioma-infiltrating T cells. Study results and limitations: Tissue-blood divergence was below expectation in non-neoplastic patients, above in gliomas.

The iRepertoire nested amplicon-rescue multiplex PCR amplified TCR alpha and beta CDR3s from RNA. TCRdb called the multiplex PCR reads again in MiXCR, with one record for every CDR3 protein. The sample includes about 410,000 distinct CDR3 sequences, approximately 42% of them seen just once. The trim removed 7 bases at V and 7 bases at J, leaving 14 bases unmatched. Germline assignment: CDR1 ENHRY and CDR2 SYGVKD. CDR3 length equals 15 residues. The chain combines TRBV10-3 with TRBJ2-7; TRBD2 aligns across 9 bases. The sequence was obtained from a human donor with low-grade glioma or glioblastoma, undergoing nonglioma brain surgery, or in good health (not recorded which). Sequenced sample: glioma tissue, nonneoplastic brain tissue, or PBMCs (not recorded which). CDR3 sequence: CAIKGGREGPGEQYF. As DNA, the CDR3 is TGTGCCATCAAGGGAGGGCGGGAGGGTCCTGGGGAGCAGTACTTC.